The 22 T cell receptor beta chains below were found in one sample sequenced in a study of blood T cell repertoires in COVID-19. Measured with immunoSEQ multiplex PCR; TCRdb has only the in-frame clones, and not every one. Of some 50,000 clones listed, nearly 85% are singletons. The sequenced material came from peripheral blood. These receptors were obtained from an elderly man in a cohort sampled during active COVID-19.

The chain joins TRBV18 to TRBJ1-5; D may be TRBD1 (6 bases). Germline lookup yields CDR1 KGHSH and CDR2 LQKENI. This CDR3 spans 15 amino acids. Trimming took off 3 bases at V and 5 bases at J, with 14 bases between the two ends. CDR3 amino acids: CASSPKRGTDQPQHF. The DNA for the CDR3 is TGTGCCAGCTCACCCAAAAGGGGGACGGATCAGCCCCAGCATTTT.

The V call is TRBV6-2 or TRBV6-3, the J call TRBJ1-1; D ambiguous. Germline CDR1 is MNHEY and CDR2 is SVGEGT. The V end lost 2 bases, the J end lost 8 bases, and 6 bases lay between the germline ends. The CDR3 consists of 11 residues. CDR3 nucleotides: TGTGCCAGCAGTTACGCGGTCGAAGCTTTCTTT. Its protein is CASSYAVEAFF.

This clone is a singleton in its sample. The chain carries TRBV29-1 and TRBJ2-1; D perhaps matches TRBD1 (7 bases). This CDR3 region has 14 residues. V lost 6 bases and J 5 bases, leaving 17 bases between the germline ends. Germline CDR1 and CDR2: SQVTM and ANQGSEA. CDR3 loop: CSVAHRGGNNEQFF. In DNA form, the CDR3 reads TGCAGCGTCGCTCACAGGGGCGGGAACAATGAGCAGTTCTTC.

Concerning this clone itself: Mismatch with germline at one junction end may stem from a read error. Written as DNA, the CDR3 is TGCGCCAGCAGCCAAGATCCTAGCGGATCCTACGGGCAGTACTTC. Encoded protein: CASSQDPSGSYGQYF. V gene TRBV4-3 combines with J gene TRBJ2-7; 7 bases map to TRBD2. This CDR3 region has 15 residues. Per the germline V gene, CDR1 is LGHNA and CDR2 is YSLEER.

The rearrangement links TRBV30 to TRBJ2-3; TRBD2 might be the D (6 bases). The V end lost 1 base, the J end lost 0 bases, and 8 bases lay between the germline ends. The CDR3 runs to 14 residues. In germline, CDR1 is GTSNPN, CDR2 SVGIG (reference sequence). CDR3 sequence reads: CAWSAGVSTDTQYF. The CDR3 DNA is TGTGCCTGGAGTGCGGGGGTTAGCACAGATACGCAGTATTTT.

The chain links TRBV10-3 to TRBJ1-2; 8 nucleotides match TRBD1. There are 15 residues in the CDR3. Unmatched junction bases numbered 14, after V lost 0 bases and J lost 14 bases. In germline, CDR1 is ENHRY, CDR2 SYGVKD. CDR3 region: CAISESSTGAGGSTF. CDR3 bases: TGTGCCATCAGTGAGTCCTCGACAGGGGCCGGAGGCAGTACCTTC.

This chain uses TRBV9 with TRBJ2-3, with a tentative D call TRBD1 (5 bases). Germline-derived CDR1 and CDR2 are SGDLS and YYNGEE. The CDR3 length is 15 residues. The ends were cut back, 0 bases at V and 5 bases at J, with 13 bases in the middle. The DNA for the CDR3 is TGTGCCAGCAGCGTAGCTCCTCAGGGTAGAGATACGCAGTATTTT. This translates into CASSVAPQGRDTQYF.

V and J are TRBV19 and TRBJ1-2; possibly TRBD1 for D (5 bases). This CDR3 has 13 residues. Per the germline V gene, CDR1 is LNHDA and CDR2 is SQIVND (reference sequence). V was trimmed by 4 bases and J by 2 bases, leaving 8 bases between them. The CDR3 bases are TGTGCCAGTAGTACCGGGGGGAACTATGGCTACACCTTC. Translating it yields CASSTGGNYGYTF.

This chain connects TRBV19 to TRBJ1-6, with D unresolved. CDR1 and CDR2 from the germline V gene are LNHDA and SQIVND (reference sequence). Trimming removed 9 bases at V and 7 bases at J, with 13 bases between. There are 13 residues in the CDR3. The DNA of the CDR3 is TGTGCCAGCCGGAGGAGCTCCAATTCACCCCTCCACTTT. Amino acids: CASRRSSNSPLHF.

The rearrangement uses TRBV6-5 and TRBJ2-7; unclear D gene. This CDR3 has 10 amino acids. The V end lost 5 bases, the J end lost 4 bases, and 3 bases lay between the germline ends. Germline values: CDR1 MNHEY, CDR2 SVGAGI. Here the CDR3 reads CASSQYEQYF. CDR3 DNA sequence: TGTGCCAGCAGTCAATACGAGCAGTACTTC.

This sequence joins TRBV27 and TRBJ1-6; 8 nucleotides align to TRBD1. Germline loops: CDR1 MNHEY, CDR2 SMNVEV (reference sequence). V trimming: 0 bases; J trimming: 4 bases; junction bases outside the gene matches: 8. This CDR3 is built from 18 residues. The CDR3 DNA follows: TGTGCCAGCAGTTTATCTGCGGACAGGGAACTTTATAATTCACCCCTCCACTTT. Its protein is CASSLSADRELYNSPLHF.

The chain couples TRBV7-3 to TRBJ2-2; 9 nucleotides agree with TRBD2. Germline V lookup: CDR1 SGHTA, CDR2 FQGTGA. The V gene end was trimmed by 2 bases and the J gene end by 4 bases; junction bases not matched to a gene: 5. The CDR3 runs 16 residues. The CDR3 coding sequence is TGTGCCAGCAGCTTAGCGGGGGGGCGTGGCACCGGGGAGCTGTTTTTT. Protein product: CASSLAGGRGTGELFF.

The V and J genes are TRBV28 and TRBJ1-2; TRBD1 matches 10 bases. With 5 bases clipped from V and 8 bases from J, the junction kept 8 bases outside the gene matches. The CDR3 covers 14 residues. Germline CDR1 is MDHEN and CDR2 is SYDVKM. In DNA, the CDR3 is TGTGCCAGCAGTAACCCCGGGACAGGGGACGGCTACACCTTC. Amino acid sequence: CASSNPGTGDGYTF.

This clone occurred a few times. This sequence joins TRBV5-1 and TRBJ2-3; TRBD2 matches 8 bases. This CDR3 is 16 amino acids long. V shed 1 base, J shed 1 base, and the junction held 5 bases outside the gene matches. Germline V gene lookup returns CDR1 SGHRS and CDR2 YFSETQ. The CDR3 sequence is CASSLTGGPGTDTQYF. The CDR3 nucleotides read TGCGCCAGCAGCTTGACGGGAGGGCCGGGCACAGATACGCAGTATTTT.

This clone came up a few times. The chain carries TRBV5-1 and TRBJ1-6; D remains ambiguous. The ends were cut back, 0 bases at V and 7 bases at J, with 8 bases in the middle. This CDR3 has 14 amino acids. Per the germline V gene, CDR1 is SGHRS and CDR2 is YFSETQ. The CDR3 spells CASSLVQENSPLHF. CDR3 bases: TGCGCCAGCAGCTTGGTCCAGGAAAATTCACCCCTCCACTTT.

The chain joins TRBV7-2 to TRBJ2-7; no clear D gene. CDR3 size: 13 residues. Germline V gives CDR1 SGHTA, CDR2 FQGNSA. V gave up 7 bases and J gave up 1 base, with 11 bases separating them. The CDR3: CASTPSLSYEQYF. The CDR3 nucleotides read TGTGCCAGCACCCCCTCGCTATCCTACGAGCAGTACTTC.

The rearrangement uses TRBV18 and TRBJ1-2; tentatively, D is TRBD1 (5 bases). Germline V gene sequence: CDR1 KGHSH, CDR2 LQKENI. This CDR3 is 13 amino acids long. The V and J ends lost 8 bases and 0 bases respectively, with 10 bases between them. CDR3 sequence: CASAPTANYGYTF. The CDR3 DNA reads TGTGCCAGCGCGCCGACAGCTAACTATGGCTACACCTTC.

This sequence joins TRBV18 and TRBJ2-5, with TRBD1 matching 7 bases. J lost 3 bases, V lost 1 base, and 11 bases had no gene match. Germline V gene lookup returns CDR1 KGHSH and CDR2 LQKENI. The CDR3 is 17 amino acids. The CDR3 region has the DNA TGTGCCAGCTCACCACTCCCCCCCGGGACAGAGAAAGAGACCCAGTACTTC. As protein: CASSPLPPGTEKETQYF. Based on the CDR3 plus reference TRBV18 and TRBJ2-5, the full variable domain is NAGVMQNPRHLVRRRGQEARLRCSPMKGHSHVYWYRQLPEEGLKFMVYLQKENIIDESGMPKERFSAEFPKEGPSILRIQQVVRGDSAAYFCASSPLPPGTEKETQYFGPGTRLLVL.

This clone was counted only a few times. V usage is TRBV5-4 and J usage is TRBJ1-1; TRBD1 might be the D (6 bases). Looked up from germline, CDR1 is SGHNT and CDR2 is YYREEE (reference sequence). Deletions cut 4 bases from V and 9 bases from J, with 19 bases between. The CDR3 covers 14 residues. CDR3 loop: CASSLRTDLLKAFF. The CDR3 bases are TGTGCCAGCAGCCTACGGACAGACCTGCTCAAAGCTTTCTTT.

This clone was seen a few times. This CDR3 reads CASSFLGAGDAEQYF. The CDR3 DNA follows: TGTGCCAGCAGCTTCTTGGGAGCGGGAGACGCCGAGCAGTACTTC. The chain combines TRBV5-4 with TRBJ2-7, with 8 bases lining up with TRBD2. Germline assignment: CDR1 SGHNT and CDR2 YYREEE (reference sequence). This CDR3 is 15 amino acids long. The junction had 10 bases not matched to a gene; V was cut back by 2 bases and J by 6 bases. The whole variable domain, remainder taken from reference TRBV5-4 and TRBJ2-7, is ETGVTQSPTHLIKTRGQQVTLRCSSQSGHNTVSWYQQALGQGPQFIFQYYREEENGRGNFPPRFSGLQFPNYSSELNVNALELDDSALYLCASSFLGAGDAEQYFGPGTRLTVT.

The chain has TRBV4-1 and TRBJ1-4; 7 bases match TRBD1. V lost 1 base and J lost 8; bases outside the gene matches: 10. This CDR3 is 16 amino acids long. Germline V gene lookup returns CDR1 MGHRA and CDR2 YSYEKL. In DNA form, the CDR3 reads TGCGCCAGCAGCCAAGGGTCTCGGACAGGAGAGGAAAAACTGTTTTTT. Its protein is CASSQGSRTGEEKLFF.

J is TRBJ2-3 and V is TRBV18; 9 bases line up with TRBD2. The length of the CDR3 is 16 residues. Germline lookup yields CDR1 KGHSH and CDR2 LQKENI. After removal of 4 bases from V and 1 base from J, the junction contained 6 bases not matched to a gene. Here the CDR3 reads CASSQRTSVGTDTQYF. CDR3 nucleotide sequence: TGTGCCAGCTCACAACGGACTAGCGTTGGCACAGATACGCAGTATTTT.